This T cell receptor beta chain was retrieved from a study of Ad26.COV2.S vaccination and SARS-CoV-2 variants. Turning to the study itself: Each vaccinee took Ad26.COV2.S intramuscularly, once or twice 56 days apart.

Broader study findings: Placebo recipients and vaccine recipients were similar in non-spike TCR breadth.

Described treatment: roughly 19 received Ad26.COV2.S at low or high dose, single or two shots; about 5 received placebo; per-sample allocation not given. Samples came from day 63 after the first vaccine or placebo injection. This clone occurred many times. The antigen is undetermined. The sample carries other DNA sequences with the same CDR3. CDR3 length equals 16 residues. The germline CDR1 and CDR2 sequences are LNHDA and SQIVND (reference sequence). V was clipped by 3 bases and J by 2 bases, with 11 bases between them. Produced via immunoSEQ multiplex PCR; TCRdb's table is partial and in-frame only. Among 300,000 to 400,000 clones, approximately 86% were seen once, and the ten largest hold about 10%.

The rearrangement joins TRBV19 to TRBJ1-6; D gene ambiguous. Sequencing used peripheral blood, obtained in a trial of Ad26.COV2.S vaccine versus placebo. The receptor was isolated from a person aged 18 to 65 who received the Ad26.COV2.S COVID-19 vaccine or a placebo. The CDR3 reads CASSMTGITYNSPLHF. CDR3 in DNA: TGTGCCAGTAGTATGACTGGGATTACCTATAATTCACCCCTCCACTTT.